This T cell receptor (beta chain) originates from a study of PD-1 blockade in classical Hodgkin lymphoma. Study conclusions and caveats: As was reported, newly diagnosed patients showed lower baseline TCR diversity than healthy donors did. Complete responders started with a diversity level that resembled newly diagnosed patients at baseline. By cycle point C4D1, TCR diversity had risen significantly in CD4+ cells (but not CD8+ cells).

The repertoire was sequenced with immunoSEQ multiplex PCR; TCRdb's copy has only in-frame clones and lacks some. The sample carries tens of thousands of clones, 55% to 70% recorded once. In regard to this clone: Its cognate antigen is unknown.

CDR1 and CDR2 from the germline V gene are LNHDA and SQIVND (reference sequence). CDR3 length equals 14 residues. The V end was cut by 2 bases, the J end by 8 bases, with 16 bases between. Stated time point: cycle 4 day 1 (C4D1), after five to seven weeks of nivolumab. Brentuximab vedotin exposure varied among the patients, all of whom had relapsed after autologous stem cell transplantation. Complete response, partial response or progressive disease was each patient's best response. Material: peripheral blood mononuclear cells (PBMCs), obtained before the fourth cycle of nivolumab. The origin of this receptor is a human donor with classical Hodgkin lymphoma. The V call is TRBV19, the J call TRBJ2-7; D not resolved. CDR3 sequence reads: CASSILGSSTKQYF. DNA of the CDR3: TGTGCCAGTAGTATATTAGGCAGCTCCACCAAGCAGTACTTC.